The 14 T cell receptor beta chains below were found in one sample sequenced in a study of T-cell reconstitution after alpha-beta-depleted transplantation in children (dated by TCRdb to 2016 to 2018). The treatment or condition tag for this specimen amounts to: allogeneic hematopoietic cell transplantation with graft depleted of TCRalphabeta T cells and CD19 B cells. Libraries were constructed by PCR. TCRdb records Illumina HiSeq 2500 as the sequencer. TCR library preparation used molecular barcoding, with unique molecular identifiers applied to normalize quantification of the TCRbeta repertoire. The raw public reads went through TCRdb reprocessing: fastp at Q25, MiXCR clone calling, in-frame beta chains kept. Entries are consolidated by CDR3 protein sequence, retaining the most common genes and DNA. Present in this sample are fewer than 750,000 distinct CDR3 sequences, around 23% of which were seen just once. The ten largest account for 11% to 15% of the sample.

Sequences were derived from PBMCs, mostly from graft donor cells, sampled 360 days after TCRalphabeta/CD19-depleted stem cell transplant. These receptors were collected from a boy under three years old who had a stem cell transplant for acute myeloid leukemia, so the T cells may come from the graft donor.

This rearrangement joins TRBV18 to TRBJ2-5; D possibly corresponds to TRBD2 (6 bases). This CDR3 spans 16 amino acids. Trimming pared 6 bases from V and 2 bases from J, leaving 19 bases between. CDR1 is KGHSH and CDR2 is LQKENI in the germline V gene. CDR3 nucleotides: TGTGCCAGCTCCTCGCGGGGAGCCGCCAGTCAAGAGACCCAGTACTTC. As protein: CASSSRGAASQETQYF.

The chain recombines TRBV20-1 with TRBJ2-2; 7 bases agree with TRBD2. The V gene end was trimmed by 0 bases and the J gene end by 0 bases; junction bases not matched to a gene: 4. This CDR3 region has 16 residues. Germline CDR1 and CDR2: DFQATT and SNEGSKA (reference sequence). CDR3 region: CSAREWGGTNTGELFF. The CDR3, as DNA: TGCAGTGCTAGAGAGTGGGGGGGGACGAACACCGGGGAGCTGTTTTTT.

This clonotype was picked up a small number of times. The chain couples TRBV6-5 to TRBJ2-5; no definite D call. Trimming removed 2 bases at V and 2 bases at J, with 9 bases between. Germline V gene data show CDR1 as MNHEY and CDR2 as SVGAGI. The CDR3 spans 14 residues. The CDR3 loop reads CASSYVGTQETQYF. CDR3 nucleotides: TGTGCCAGCAGTTACGTGGGAACTCAAGAGACCCAGTACTTC.

The table lists this clonotype with a few counts. The V gene is TRBV29-1, the J gene TRBJ1-1, with a weak D call TRBD1 (5 bases). Germline CDR1 and CDR2: SQVTM and ANQGSEA. CDR3 length: 16 amino acids. V lost 3 bases to trimming and J lost 2 bases, with 19 bases between them. The CDR3 spells CSVEGRAQTLNTEAFF. The CDR3 DNA follows: TGCAGCGTTGAGGGCAGGGCCCAGACTTTAAACACTGAAGCTTTCTTT.

The chain links TRBV20-1 to TRBJ2-3; 10 positions match TRBD2. Germline CDR1 is DFQATT and CDR2 is SNEGSKA (reference sequence). The length of the CDR3 is 13 residues. Germline trimming cut 4 bases from V and 5 bases from J; bases unmatched to any gene: 3. The CDR3 region has the DNA TGCAGTGCTACCCCTAGCGGGGGAGATACGCAGTATTTT. It codes for CSATPSGGDTQYF.

The genes are TRBV28 and TRBJ2-3; 8 bases agree with TRBD1. Germline loops: CDR1 MDHEN, CDR2 SYDVKM. CDR3 length equals 18 residues. V was pared by 5 bases and J by 1 base, with 14 bases of the junction left unmatched. The CDR3 nucleotides read TGTGCCAGCAGTCCCTCCCTTATTGACAGGGGAGGCACAGATACGCAGTATTTT. Residues: CASSPSLIDRGGTDTQYF.

This clonotype showed up many times. The J gene is TRBJ2-3, the V gene TRBV12-3 or TRBV12-4; D is unresolved. V was cut by 3 bases and J by 4 bases, with 11 bases left in between. This CDR3 spans 14 amino acids. CDR3 nucleotide sequence: TGTGCCAGCAGTTTGAGCCGAGGCGCAGATACGCAGTATTTT. Encoded protein: CASSLSRGADTQYF.

V and J are TRBV20-1 and TRBJ2-2, with 9 bases identical to TRBD1. Looked up from germline, CDR1 is DFQATT and CDR2 is SNEGSKA (reference sequence). The V segment lost 5 bases and the J segment 7 bases; nucleotides outside the gene matches: 11. The CDR3 runs 15 residues. The CDR3 protein is CSALPGTGKIGELFF. CDR3 nucleotides: TGCAGTGCTTTACCCGGGACAGGGAAAATCGGGGAGCTGTTTTTT.

This clonotype was seen only a few times. The CDR3 is CSARVAGGLAKNIQYF. The CDR3 region has the DNA TGCAGTGCTAGAGTTGCGGGGGGCCTAGCCAAAAACATTCAGTACTTC. V and J are TRBV20-1 and TRBJ2-4; 8 bases map to TRBD2. J was trimmed by 0 bases and V by 1 base; bases with no gene match: 5. The CDR3 loop spans 16 amino acids. CDR1 and CDR2 (germline): DFQATT, SNEGSKA (reference sequence).

As regards this clonotype: A much more abundant neighbour one base away suggests this may be a read error. CDR3 amino acids: CGSSLIYRVTGEQYF. Here the CDR3 DNA reads TGTGGCAGCAGTTTAATATACAGGGTGACAGGCGAGCAGTACTTC. The chain couples TRBV12-3 or TRBV12-4 to TRBJ2-7, with a weak D call TRBD1 (6 bases). The CDR3 is 15 residues long.

The chain uses TRBV6-1 and TRBJ2-3; the D call may be TRBD1 or TRBD2 (5 bases each). The CDR3 spans 15 residues. CDR1 and CDR2 (germline): MNHNS, SASEGT. V gave up 5 bases and J gave up 2 bases, with 14 bases separating them. The CDR3 bases are TGTGCCAGCAGTCGAACGAGGGGAACCACAGATACGCAGTATTTT. Protein product: CASSRTRGTTDTQYF.

A single count supports this clonotype. J is TRBJ1-6 and V is TRBV2, with 8 bases matching TRBD1. Germline CDR1 and CDR2: SNHLY and FYNNEI. The CDR3 totals 15 residues. Trimming at V came to 6 bases and at J to 5 bases, leaving 6 bases not matched to a gene. The chain's CDR3 is CASREQGANNSPLHF. The CDR3 DNA is TGTGCCAGCAGGGAGCAGGGGGCCAATAATTCACCCCTCCACTTT.

The V call is TRBV27, the J call TRBJ2-1; possibly TRBD2 for D (6 bases). From germline, CDR1 is MNHEY and CDR2 SMNVEV (reference sequence). The V end was cut by 2 bases, the J end by 9 bases, with 8 bases between. The CDR3 totals 12 residues. The CDR3 DNA sequence: TGTGCCAGCAGTTTAATGGGAGGTGAGCAGTTCTTC. This encodes CASSLMGGEQFF.

This clonotype was detected ten times or more. The V gene is TRBV20-1, the J gene TRBJ2-7; possible D gene TRBD2, 5 bases. Trimming pared 3 bases from V and 10 bases from J, leaving 16 bases between. The germline V gene encodes CDR1 DFQATT and CDR2 SNEGSKA (reference sequence). The CDR3 is 12 residues long. The CDR3 sequence is CSASLLAENQYF. The CDR3 nucleotides are TGCAGTGCTAGCCTTCTAGCAGAAAACCAGTACTTC.